A single sample gave rise to the 4 T cell receptor beta chains below, sequenced in a study of spatial heterogeneity in lung cancer. TCRdb reprocessed the 5' RACE reads with MiXCR, giving one entry per CDR3 protein. The repertoire holds about 29,000 distinct CDR3 sequences, with about 9.4% as singletons. Time point meaning: blood at routine non-recurrence follow-up after resection. Sequenced material: PBMCs, taken at follow-up. These receptors were taken from a female donor with early-stage non-small cell lung cancer.

CDR3 DNA: TGTGCCAGCAGCTTAGATGCAGGGTTCAATGAGCAGTTCTTC. Translation: CASSLDAGFNEQFF. The chain links TRBV7-9 to TRBJ2-1, with D perhaps matching TRBD1 (5 bases). This CDR3 is built from 14 residues. From germline, CDR1 is SEHNR and CDR2 FQNEAQ (reference sequence). V dropped 1 base and J dropped 6 bases, with 10 bases sitting between them. The variable domain in full, with the rest retrieved from reference TRBV7-9 and TRBJ2-1, is DTGVSQNPRHKITKRGQNVTFRCDPISEHNRLYWYRQTLGQGPEFLTYFQNEAQLEKSRLLSDRFSAERPKGSFSTLEIQRTEQGDSAMYLCASSLDAGFNEQFFGPGTRLTVL.

This clonotype has just a few counts. This chain connects TRBV4-2 to TRBJ2-6; TRBD2 matches 12 bases. CDR1 is LGHNA, CDR2 YNFKEQ, per germline. The CDR3 is made up of 20 amino acids. J gave up 0 bases and V 2 bases, and 8 bases lay outside the gene matches. The CDR3: CASSQTPSGGVPSGANVLTF. The CDR3, as DNA: TGTGCCAGCAGCCAAACGCCTAGCGGGGGGGTTCCCTCTGGGGCCAACGTCCTGACTTTC.

This clonotype was recorded many times. The chain couples TRBV28 to TRBJ1-1; a possible D gene is TRBD1 (5 bases). From germline, CDR1 is MDHEN and CDR2 SYDVKM. The CDR3 sequence is 15 residues long. V was clipped by 5 bases and J by 1 base, with 14 bases between them. The CDR3 loop reads CASSPQGPENTEAFF. The CDR3 DNA sequence: TGTGCCAGCAGTCCCCAGGGACCCGAGAACACTGAAGCTTTCTTT.

This clonotype was counted many times. The chain joins TRBV20-1 to TRBJ2-1; D is possibly TRBD2 (6 bases). The CDR3 extends over 17 amino acids. Deletions cut 2 bases from V and 1 base from J, with 18 bases between. Germline V CDR1 and CDR2: DFQATT, SNEGSKA (reference sequence). The CDR3 sequence is CSARWRGRTVSYNEQFF. CDR3 DNA: TGCAGTGCTAGATGGCGGGGACGGACGGTTTCCTACAATGAGCAGTTCTTC.